This T cell receptor (beta chain) was documented in a study of blood T cells in healthy people across ages. Germline loops: CDR1 KGHDR, CDR2 SFDVKD. The CDR3 has 15 amino acids. V was cut by 4 bases and J by 8 bases, with 17 bases left in between. The authors ran a second PCR of about 7 to 11 cycles using a sample-barcoded 5' primer and a J-beta primer mix. Using its own MiXCR run on the 5' RACE reads, TCRdb lists one record per CDR3 protein. The repertoire holds over 1,500,000 distinct CDR3 sequences, with around half as singletons. Overall study findings and caveats: Strong correlation was found linking TCR beta diversity to naive T cell percentage. Age brought a roughly linear fall in TCR beta diversity measured per million T cells.

About this clonotype: The antigen remains unidentified.

The V gene is TRBV24-1, the J gene TRBJ2-1; D is perhaps TRBD1 or TRBD2 (6 bases each). Sequenced sample: blood. The source of this sequence is a woman aged 40 to 49 in good health. The CDR3 here is CATSEGGWGLDEQFF. CDR3 coding DNA: TGTGCCACCAGTGAGGGAGGCTGGGGGCTGGATGAGCAGTTCTTC.